The 28 T cell receptor beta chains below all came from one sample that was sequenced in a study of blood T cell repertoires in COVID-19. Some clones are missing from TCRdb's copy, which holds only in-frame ones; the method was immunoSEQ multiplex PCR. The sample has around 300,000 clones, 75% to 95% seen once; the top ten hold about 7%. Sequenced input: peripheral blood. The receptors originated from a young woman with COVID-19, enrolled during active disease.

V usage is TRBV19 and J usage is TRBJ2-2; the D gene is possibly TRBD2 (6 bases). Germline CDR1 and CDR2: LNHDA and SQIVND (reference sequence). The germline V and J ends were trimmed by 4 bases and 13 bases, with 13 bases remaining between them. CDR3 length equals 12 residues. CDR3 protein: CASSTRTMGLFF. In DNA form, the CDR3 reads TGTGCCAGTAGTACTCGGACTATGGGGCTGTTTTTT.

The chain employs TRBV7-9 and TRBJ2-2, with 9 nucleotides matching TRBD1. The germline CDR1 and CDR2 sequences are SEHNR and FQNEAQ (reference sequence). The ends lost 3 bases at V and 4 bases at J; junction bases unmatched: 9. The CDR3 has 17 residues. The DNA for the CDR3 is TGTGCCAGCAGCTTTTCGGAGACAGGGGGGAGCACCGGGGAGCTGTTTTTT. Protein sequence: CASSFSETGGSTGELFF.

This rearrangement joins TRBV2 to TRBJ1-2; TRBD1 matches at 8 bases. The CDR3 is 17 amino acids. The germline V gene encodes CDR1 SNHLY and CDR2 FYNNEI. The V and J ends lost 6 bases and 3 bases, in that order; junction bases with no gene match: 15. This CDR3 is CASSPIQGAHNYYGYTF. CDR3 bases: TGTGCCAGCAGCCCCATTCAGGGGGCCCACAATTACTATGGCTACACCTTC.

The chain combines TRBV4-3 with TRBJ2-7, with 10 bases aligning to TRBD2. Germline CDR1 reads LGHNA; CDR2 reads YSLEER. V lost 0 bases, J lost 3 bases, and 5 bases stayed unmatched. This CDR3 has 16 amino acids. This CDR3 reads CASSQEPGLAIYEQYF. The DNA of the CDR3 is TGCGCCAGCAGCCAAGAACCGGGACTAGCGATCTACGAGCAGTACTTC.

The rearrangement joins TRBV30 to TRBJ2-1; possible D gene TRBD1, 7 bases. Trimming pared 3 bases from V and 5 bases from J, leaving 14 bases between. Germline CDR1 and CDR2: GTSNPN and SVGIG (reference sequence). This CDR3 spans 14 amino acids. The CDR3 spells CAWSAGTVNNEQFF. CDR3 sequence (DNA): TGTGCCTGGAGCGCGGGGACAGTCAACAATGAGCAGTTCTTC.

CDR3 residues: CASSEARGGDGYF. The CDR3 DNA is TGTGCCAGCAGTGAAGCGCGAGGCGGGGATGGGTATTTT. V usage is TRBV2 and J usage is TRBJ2-3, with D perhaps matching TRBD2 (6 bases). Trimming stripped 0 bases from V and 14 bases from J, with 15 bases between. The CDR3 covers 13 residues. The germline CDR1 and CDR2 sequences are SNHLY and FYNNEI.

This chain joins TRBV5-1 and TRBJ2-3; 13 nucleotides align to TRBD2. Germline lookup yields CDR1 SGHRS and CDR2 YFSETQ. The V and J ends lost 0 bases and 0 bases, in that order; junction bases with no gene match: 7. The CDR3 is made up of 19 amino acids. The CDR3 region has the DNA TGCGCCAGCAGCTTGGAAGGACTAGCGGGAGTCTGGAGCACAGATACGCAGTATTTT. It translates to CASSLEGLAGVWSTDTQYF.

This clone was detected only a few times. V and J are TRBV29-1 and TRBJ1-2; D gene ambiguous. CDR1 and CDR2 from the germline V gene are SQVTM and ANQGSEA. The CDR3 consists of 10 residues. V shed 5 bases and J shed 6 bases, with 7 bases lying between them. The CDR3 reads CSVSGNGYTF. Written as DNA, the CDR3 is TGCAGCGTTAGCGGGAATGGCTACACCTTC.

The chain links TRBV7-9 to TRBJ1-2; 7 bases fit TRBD1. The ends lost 5 bases at V and 4 bases at J; junction bases unmatched: 7. The CDR3 sequence is 14 residues long. In germline, CDR1 is SEHNR, CDR2 FQNEAQ (reference sequence). CDR3 nucleotides: TGTGCCAGCAGCCCAGGGGGACACCGCTATGGCTACACCTTC. Translating gives CASSPGGHRYGYTF. Full variable domain (missing parts from reference TRBV7-9 and TRBJ1-2): DTGVSQNPRHKITKRGQNVTFRCDPISEHNRLYWYRQTLGQGPEFLTYFQNEAQLEKSRLLSDRFSAERPKGSFSTLEIQRTEQGDSAMYLCASSPGGHRYGYTFGSGTRLTVV.

The chain uses TRBV18 and TRBJ2-7; 8 positions match TRBD1. CDR1 is KGHSH and CDR2 is LQKENI in the germline V gene. J lost 3 bases, V lost 1 base, and 2 bases had no gene match. The CDR3 runs 14 residues. CDR3 amino acids: CASSPRDRIYEQYF. CDR3 nucleotides: TGTGCCAGCTCACCACGGGACAGGATCTACGAGCAGTACTTC.

The V gene is TRBV24-1, the J gene TRBJ1-4, with 8 bases fitting TRBD1. V gave up 5 bases and J gave up 8 bases; unmatched junction bases: 6. CDR3 length: 14 amino acids. In germline, CDR1 is KGHDR, CDR2 SFDVKD. CDR3 region: CATSVQGAREKLFF. CDR3 sequence (DNA): TGTGCCACCAGTGTCCAGGGGGCGCGGGAAAAACTGTTTTTT.

The J gene is TRBJ2-6, the V gene TRBV28, with TRBD1 as a possible D gene (6 bases). The CDR3 consists of 14 residues. Germline V gene data show CDR1 as MDHEN and CDR2 as SYDVKM. Trimming stripped 5 bases from V and 13 bases from J, with 18 bases between. The CDR3 spells CASSLRQTTGVLTF. The CDR3 DNA sequence: TGTGCCAGCAGTCTTAGACAGACCACAGGGGTCCTGACTTTC. Complete variable domain (other parts from reference TRBV28 and TRBJ2-6): DVKVTQSSRYLVKRTGEKVFLECVQDMDHENMFWYRQDPGLGLRLIYFSYDVKMKEKGDIPEGYSVSREKKERFSLILESASTNQTSMYLCASSLRQTTGVLTFGAGSRLTVL.

The V gene is TRBV2, the J gene TRBJ2-7; maybe TRBD2 (6 bases). Per germline, CDR1 SNHLY and CDR2 FYNNEI. V lost 3 bases to trimming and J lost 3 bases, with 9 bases between them. The CDR3 extends over 13 amino acids. The DNA for the CDR3 is TGTGCCAGCAGTGACGGGGGATACTACGAGCAGTACTTC. Translation gives CASSDGGYYEQYF.

This clone was counted between two and nine times. The chain recombines TRBV7-3 with TRBJ2-5, with 11 positions matching TRBD2. CDR1 is SGHTA and CDR2 is FQGTGA in the germline V gene. The length of the CDR3 is 16 residues. Unmatched junction bases numbered 9, after V lost 5 bases and J lost 4 bases. CDR3 bases: TGTGCCAGCAGCGTTCCCGGGACTAGCGGAGGAGAGACCCAGTACTTC. Translating gives CASSVPGTSGGETQYF. The full variable domain, in which reference TRBV7-3 and TRBJ2-5 provide the parts outside the CDR3, is GAGVSQTPSNKVTEKGKYVELRCDPISGHTALYWYRQSLGQGPEFLIYFQGTGAADDSGLPNDRFFAVRPEGSVSTLKIQRTERGDSAVYLCASSVPGTSGGETQYFGPGTRLLVL.

The chain uses TRBV28 and TRBJ1-2, with D tentatively TRBD1 (5 bases). Trimming removed 3 bases at V and 6 bases at J, with 14 bases between. The CDR3 is made up of 14 amino acids. The germline gives CDR1 MDHEN, CDR2 SYDVKM. CDR3 loop: CASSFWAGIDGYTF. The CDR3 bases are TGTGCCAGCAGTTTTTGGGCAGGGATAGATGGCTACACCTTC.

This clone was seen only a few times. V gene TRBV6-5 combines with J gene TRBJ2-7, with 7 bases fitting TRBD2. The J segment lost 5 bases and the V segment lost 0 bases, leaving 1 base of the junction unmatched. The CDR3 is made up of 13 amino acids. CDR1 and CDR2 from the germline V gene are MNHEY and SVGAGI. The CDR3 loop is CASSYSGGNEQYF. The CDR3, as DNA: TGTGCCAGCAGTTACTCCGGGGGGAACGAGCAGTACTTC.

The rearrangement links TRBV6-2 or TRBV6-3 to TRBJ1-6, with 9 bases that match TRBD1. CDR1 is MNHEY and CDR2 is SVGEGT in the germline V gene. CDR3 size: 15 residues. The junction had 6 bases not matched to a gene; V was cut back by 5 bases and J by 7 bases. The chain's CDR3 is CASSPGQGWNSPLHF. In DNA, the CDR3 is TGTGCCAGCAGTCCGGGACAGGGATGGAATTCACCCCTCCACTTT.

This clone was counted only a few times. The chain links TRBV6-1 to TRBJ2-7; 7 positions match TRBD2. Germline CDR1 MNHNS, CDR2 SASEGT. V gave up 4 bases and J gave up 7 bases; unmatched junction bases: 16. The CDR3 spans 16 residues. CDR3 DNA sequence: TGTGCCAGCAGTGCCCCGGGACTAAAGAGCAGGTGGGAGCAGTACTTC. This gives the protein CASSAPGLKSRWEQYF.

The V and J genes are TRBV7-2 and TRBJ2-6, with D possibly being TRBD2 (6 bases). Germline-derived CDR1 and CDR2 are SGHTA and FQGNSA. Trimming cost V 5 bases and J 11 bases, with 16 bases left between them. The length of the CDR3 is 14 residues. CDR3 region: CASSPGLSMDVLTF. As DNA, the CDR3 is TGTGCCAGCAGCCCGGGACTGTCTATGGACGTCCTGACTTTC. Complete variable domain (other parts from reference TRBV7-2 and TRBJ2-6): GAGVSQSPSNKVTEKGKDVELRCDPISGHTALYWYRQSLGQGLEFLIYFQGNSAPDKSGLPSDRFSAERTGGSVSTLTIQRTQQEDSAVYLCASSPGLSMDVLTFGAGSRLTVL.

V usage is TRBV6-6 and J usage is TRBJ2-5, with 11 bases matching TRBD1. With 2 bases clipped from V and 3 bases from J, the junction kept 2 bases outside the gene matches. Germline CDR1 MNHNY, CDR2 SVGAGI (reference sequence). The CDR3 spans 15 residues. The CDR3 is CASSYGGQGEETQYF. CDR3 DNA sequence: TGTGCCAGCAGTTACGGGGGACAGGGGGAAGAGACCCAGTACTTC.

The chain uses TRBV19 and TRBJ2-1; D is perhaps TRBD1 (5 bases). Germline loops: CDR1 LNHDA, CDR2 SQIVND (reference sequence). The CDR3 loop spans 13 amino acids. The V end lost 4 bases, the J end lost 3 bases, and 7 bases lay between the germline ends. Here the CDR3 reads CASSTDSYNEQFF. The DNA for the CDR3 is TGTGCCAGTAGTACCGACAGCTACAATGAGCAGTTCTTC. Full variable domain (rest looked up from reference TRBV19 and TRBJ2-1): DGGITQSPKYLFRKEGQNVTLSCEQNLNHDAMYWYRQDPGQGLRLIYYSQIVNDFQKGDIAEGYSVSREKKESFPLTVTSAQKNPTAFYLCASSTDSYNEQFFGPGTRLTVL.

J is TRBJ1-2 and V is TRBV6-5; perhaps TRBD1 as D (5 bases). V shed 0 bases and J shed 6 bases, with 14 bases lying between them. CDR3 length equals 15 residues. The germline V gene has CDR1 MNHEY and CDR2 SVGAGI. The DNA for the CDR3 is TGTGCCAGCAGTTACTCGACCCCAGGGATGGATGGCTACACCTTC. It encodes CASSYSTPGMDGYTF.

The sample holds one count of this clone. The rearrangement uses TRBV7-9 and TRBJ1-6, with TRBD1 matching 10 bases. The CDR3 spans 15 residues. The V and J ends lost 4 bases and 9 bases, in that order; junction bases with no gene match: 6. Germline loops: CDR1 SEHNR, CDR2 FQNEAQ (reference sequence). The DNA for the CDR3 is TGTGCCAGCAGCTCGACAGGGGGCGCCGTTTCACCCCTCCACTTT. Protein sequence: CASSSTGGAVSPLHF.

This chain links TRBV11-2 with TRBJ2-7; D gene unclear. The CDR3 sequence is 12 residues long. The V end was cut by 5 bases, the J end by 2 bases, with 7 bases between. From germline, CDR1 is SGHAT and CDR2 FQNNGV. The chain's CDR3 is CASSPVPYEQYF. For the CDR3, the DNA is TGTGCCAGCAGCCCCGTCCCCTACGAGCAGTACTTC.

This chain uses TRBV7-3 with TRBJ1-2, with TRBD1 matching 8 bases. Germline V gives CDR1 SGHTA, CDR2 FQGTGA. Trimming took 5 bases from V and 4 from J; bases not matched to a gene: 3. The CDR3 has 13 residues. Here the CDR3 reads CASSVTGGYGYTF. The CDR3 DNA is TGTGCCAGCAGCGTCACAGGGGGCTATGGCTACACCTTC.

The V and J genes are TRBV5-4 and TRBJ2-3; D uncertain. Trimming took off 2 bases at V and 2 bases at J, with 6 bases between the two ends. The CDR3 spans 13 residues. Germline V lookup: CDR1 SGHNT, CDR2 YYREEE (reference sequence). The CDR3 coding sequence is TGTGCCAGCAGCTTTGAGCCCACAGATACGCAGTATTTT. Translated, it gives CASSFEPTDTQYF. Filled out from reference TRBV5-4 and TRBJ2-3, the complete variable domain reads ETGVTQSPTHLIKTRGQQVTLRCSSQSGHNTVSWYQQALGQGPQFIFQYYREEENGRGNFPPRFSGLQFPNYSSELNVNALELDDSALYLCASSFEPTDTQYFGPGTRLTVL.

The chain carries TRBV30 and TRBJ1-5; maybe TRBD1 (5 bases). There are 13 residues in the CDR3. The V end lost 0 bases, the J end lost 7 bases, and 10 bases lay between the germline ends. Germline V gene sequence: CDR1 GTSNPN, CDR2 SVGIG (reference sequence). Written as DNA, the CDR3 is TGTGCCTGGAGTGTCGACAGTGAGCAGCCCCAGCATTTT. Amino acid sequence: CAWSVDSEQPQHF.

The chain uses TRBV28 and TRBJ2-7; D perhaps matches TRBD1 (5 bases). Germline V gives CDR1 MDHEN, CDR2 SYDVKM. V was shortened by 6 bases and J by 0 bases, with 9 bases between the two germline ends. The length of the CDR3 is 13 residues. For the CDR3, the DNA is TGTGCCAGCAGGGGCGACAGCTCCTACGAGCAGTACTTC. Translating it yields CASRGDSSYEQYF.